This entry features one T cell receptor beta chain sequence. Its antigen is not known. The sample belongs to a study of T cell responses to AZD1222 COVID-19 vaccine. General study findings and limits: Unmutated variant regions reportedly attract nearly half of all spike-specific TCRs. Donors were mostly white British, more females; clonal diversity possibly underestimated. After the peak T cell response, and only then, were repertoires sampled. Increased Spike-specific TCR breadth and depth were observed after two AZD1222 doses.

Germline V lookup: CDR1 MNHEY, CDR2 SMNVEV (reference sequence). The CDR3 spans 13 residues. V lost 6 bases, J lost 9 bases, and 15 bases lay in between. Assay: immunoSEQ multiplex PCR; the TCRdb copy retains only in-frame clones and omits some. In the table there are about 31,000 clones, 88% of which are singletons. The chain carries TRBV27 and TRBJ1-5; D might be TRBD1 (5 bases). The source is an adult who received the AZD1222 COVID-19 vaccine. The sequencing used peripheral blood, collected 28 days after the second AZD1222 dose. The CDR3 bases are TGTGCCAGCAGCCTGCGGGGTCAGGGGCCCCAGCATTTT. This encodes CASSLRGQGPQHF.